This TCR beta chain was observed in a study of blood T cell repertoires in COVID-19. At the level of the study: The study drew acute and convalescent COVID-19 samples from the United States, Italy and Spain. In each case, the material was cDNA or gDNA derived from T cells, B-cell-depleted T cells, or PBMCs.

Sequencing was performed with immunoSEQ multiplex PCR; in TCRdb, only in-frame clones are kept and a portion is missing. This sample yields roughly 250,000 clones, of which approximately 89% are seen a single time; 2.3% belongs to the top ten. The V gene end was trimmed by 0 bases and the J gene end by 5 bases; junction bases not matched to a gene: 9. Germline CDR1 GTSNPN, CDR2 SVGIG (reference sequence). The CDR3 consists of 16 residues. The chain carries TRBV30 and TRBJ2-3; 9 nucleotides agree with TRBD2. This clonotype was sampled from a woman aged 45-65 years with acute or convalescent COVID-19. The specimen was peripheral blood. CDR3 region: CAWSVSISGGRDTQYF. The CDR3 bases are TGTGCCTGGAGTGTTAGTATTAGCGGGGGCAGAGATACGCAGTATTTT.